Detailed here is one T cell receptor beta chain. This CDR3 is 17 amino acids long. V lost 0 bases, J lost 5 bases, and 19 bases lay in between. In germline, CDR1 is KGHSY, CDR2 FQNENV. This entry comes from a study of blood T cell repertoires in COVID-19. About the research overall: Samples representing acute and convalescent COVID-19 were sourced from the United States, Italy and Spain.

This table comes from immunoSEQ multiplex PCR, and its TCRdb copy is limited to in-frame clones, with some not included. This sample has around 500,000 clones, with 75% to 90% found just once. This rearrangement joins TRBV16 to TRBJ1-2, with TRBD1 as a possible D gene (5 bases). The sequenced sample was PBMCs or T cells enriched from blood (not recorded which). This TCR came from a woman in her fifties or sixties who had recovered from COVID-19. For the CDR3, the DNA is TGTGCCAGCAGCCAATCCCGAATCGGGGGATGGGGATATGGCTACACCTTC. This gives the protein CASSQSRIGGWGYGYTF.